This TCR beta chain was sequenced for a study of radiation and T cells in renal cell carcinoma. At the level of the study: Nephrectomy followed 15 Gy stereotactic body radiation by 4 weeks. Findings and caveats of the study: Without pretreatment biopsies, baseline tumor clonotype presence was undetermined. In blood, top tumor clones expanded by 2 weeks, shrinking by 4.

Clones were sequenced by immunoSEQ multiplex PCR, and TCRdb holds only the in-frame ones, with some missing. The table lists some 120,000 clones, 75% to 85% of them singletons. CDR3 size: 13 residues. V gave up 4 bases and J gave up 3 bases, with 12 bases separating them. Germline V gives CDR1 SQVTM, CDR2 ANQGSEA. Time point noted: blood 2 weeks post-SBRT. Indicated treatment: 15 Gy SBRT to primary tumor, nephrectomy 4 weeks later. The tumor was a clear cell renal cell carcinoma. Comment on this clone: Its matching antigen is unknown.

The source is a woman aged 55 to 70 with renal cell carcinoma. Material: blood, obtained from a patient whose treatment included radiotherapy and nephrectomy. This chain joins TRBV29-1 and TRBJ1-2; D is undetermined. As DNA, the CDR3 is TGCAGCGTTGTTACAGACGAGTACTATGGCTACACCTTC. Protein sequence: CSVVTDEYYGYTF.